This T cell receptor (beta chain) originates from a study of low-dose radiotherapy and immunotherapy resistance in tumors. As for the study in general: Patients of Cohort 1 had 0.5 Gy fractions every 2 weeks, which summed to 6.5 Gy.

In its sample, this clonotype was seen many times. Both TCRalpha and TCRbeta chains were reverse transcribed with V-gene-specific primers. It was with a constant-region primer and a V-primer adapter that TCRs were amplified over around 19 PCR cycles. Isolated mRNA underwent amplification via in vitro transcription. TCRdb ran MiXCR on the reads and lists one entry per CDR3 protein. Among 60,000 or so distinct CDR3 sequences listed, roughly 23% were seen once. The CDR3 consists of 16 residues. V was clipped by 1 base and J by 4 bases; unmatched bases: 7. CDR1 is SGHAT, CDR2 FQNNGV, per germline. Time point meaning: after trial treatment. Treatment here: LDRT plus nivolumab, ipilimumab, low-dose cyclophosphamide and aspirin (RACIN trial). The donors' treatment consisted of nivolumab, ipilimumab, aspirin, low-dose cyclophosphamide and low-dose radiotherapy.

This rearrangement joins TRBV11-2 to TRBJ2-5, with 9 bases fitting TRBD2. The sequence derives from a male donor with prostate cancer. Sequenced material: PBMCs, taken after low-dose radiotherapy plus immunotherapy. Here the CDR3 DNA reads TGTGCCAGCAGCTTAGGAGGCGGGGGGGCCGGAGAGACCCAGTACTTC. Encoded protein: CASSLGGGGAGETQYF.